What follows are 26 T cell receptor beta chains derived from one specimen sequenced in a study of prognosis after radiotherapy for stage I lung cancer. Starting from genomic DNA, TCR beta CDR3 was amplified through two-round multiplex PCR. Gene-specific primers for each TRBV and TRBJ gene drove first-round PCR. TCRdb processed the multiplex PCR reads anew with MiXCR; each CDR3 protein has one entry. In the table there are under 55,000 distinct CDR3 sequences, about 35% of which are singletons. The specimen was PBMCs, collected before or after stereotactic body radiation therapy (not recorded which). All receptors derive from a donor aged 50 or older with non-small cell lung cancer.

In regard to this clonotype: A far more abundant clone sits one base away, making this likely a read error. This CDR3 is missing its conserved last phenylalanine or tryptophan, likely due to a read error. The rearrangement uses TRBV6-9 and TRBJ2-6, with D unclear. Per the germline V gene, CDR1 is MNHGY and CDR2 is SVAAGI. There are 11 residues in the CDR3. V gave up 4 bases and J gave up 12 bases, with 7 bases separating them. The CDR3 DNA reads TGTGCCAGCAGTTTTTTGGGCGTCCTGACTTTA. The encoded protein is CASSFLGVLTL.

The chain carries TRBV5-6 and TRBJ2-2; 10 bases are shared with TRBD2. V lost 0 bases and J lost 9; bases outside the gene matches: 2. The CDR3 runs to 14 residues. Germline lookup yields CDR1 SGHDT and CDR2 YYEEEE. The CDR3 sequence: CASSLGTSGRELFF. The CDR3 DNA reads TGTGCCAGCAGCTTGGGGACTAGCGGCCGGGAGCTGTTTTTT.

At least ten counts were recorded for this clonotype. V is TRBV7-9 and J is TRBJ1-1; unclear D gene. Germline V CDR1 and CDR2: SEHNR, FQNEAQ (reference sequence). The CDR3 is made up of 12 amino acids. The V end lost 3 bases, the J end lost 5 bases, and 7 bases lay between the germline ends. In nucleotides, the CDR3 is TGTGCCAGCAGCTTGGGCCGAACTGAAGCTTTCTTT. Translating gives CASSLGRTEAFF.

This clonotype was counted ten times or more. The chain links TRBV4-2 to TRBJ2-1; 7 bases are shared with TRBD2. Per the germline V gene, CDR1 is LGHNA and CDR2 is YNFKEQ. Trimming cost V 7 bases and J 8 bases; bases outside gene matches: 17. This CDR3 is built from 16 residues. The CDR3 protein is CASTLTGGRVGDEQFF. DNA for the CDR3: TGTGCCAGCACCTTAACAGGCGGGAGAGTAGGCGATGAGCAGTTCTTC.

As regards this clonotype: A read error is likely here: a far larger clone is one base away. The genes are TRBV11-1 and TRBJ1-2, with D perhaps TRBD1 (5 bases). Germline lookup yields CDR1 SGHAT and CDR2 FQDESV (reference sequence). With 5 bases removed from V and 8 bases from J, the gap between germline ends came to 15 bases. CDR3 length: 13 residues. CDR3 nucleotide sequence: TGTGCCAGCAGCCGGACATGGAAGGGAGGCTACACCTTC. As protein: CASSRTWKGGYTF.

This clonotype was picked up a small number of times. A single base separates this from a much larger clone, so it may be a read error. V and J are TRBV6-1 and TRBJ1-1; 9 bases match TRBD1. Germline CDR1 and CDR2: MNHNS and SASEGT. CDR3 length: 16 amino acids. V trimming: 7 bases; J trimming: 1 base; junction bases outside the gene matches: 10. CDR3 sequence (DNA): TGTGCCAGCATCCGAAGCGCACAGGGGGCGAACACTGAAGCTTTCTTT. Translating it yields CASIRSAQGANTEAFF.

In its sample, this clonotype was seen many times. The chain has TRBV2 and TRBJ2-4; D not resolved. Per germline, CDR1 SNHLY and CDR2 FYNNEI. This CDR3 spans 11 amino acids. Trimming cost V 7 bases and J 5 bases, with 6 bases left between them. CDR3 residues: CASMAENIQYF. CDR3 bases: TGTGCCAGCATGGCGGAAAACATTCAGTACTTC.

In this sample, this clonotype turned up many times. The J gene is TRBJ1-1, the V gene TRBV12-3 or TRBV12-4, with D hard to call. V was pared by 4 bases and J by 11 bases, with 20 bases between. CDR3 size: 14 residues. In nucleotides, the CDR3 is TGTGCCAGCAGTTCGAATTTGGTAGGTTCTCGGGCTTTCTTT. It translates to CASSSNLVGSRAFF.

This clonotype has ten or more counts. The chain joins TRBV5-1 to TRBJ2-3; maybe TRBD2 (5 bases). CDR3 length: 15 residues. CDR1 is SGHRS, CDR2 YFSETQ, per germline. Deletions cut 4 bases from V and 3 bases from J, with 15 bases between. CDR3 DNA: TGCGCCAGCAGCAGTTCGGGGTTCTGGACAGATACGCAGTATTTT. Translating it yields CASSSSGFWTDTQYF.

At least ten counts were recorded for this clonotype. The chain uses TRBV18 and TRBJ2-1; the match to TRBD2 covers 7 bases. The junction had 6 bases not matched to a gene; V was cut back by 6 bases and J by 4 bases. The V gene's germline CDR1 is KGHSH and CDR2 LQKENI. The CDR3 sequence is 14 residues long. The CDR3 reads CASSPGGVYNEQFF. CDR3 nucleotides: TGTGCCAGCTCTCCGGGGGGAGTTTACAATGAGCAGTTCTTC.

There are many counts of this clonotype. This chain connects TRBV7-2 to TRBJ2-2; D is possibly TRBD2 (5 bases). CDR3 size: 12 residues. V dropped 4 bases and J dropped 7 bases, with 7 bases sitting between them. The V gene's germline CDR1 is SGHTA and CDR2 FQGNSA. The CDR3 protein is CASSSGFGELFF. The DNA for the CDR3 is TGTGCCAGCAGCTCGGGGTTCGGGGAGCTGTTTTTT. The whole variable domain, remainder taken from reference TRBV7-2 and TRBJ2-2, is GAGVSQSPSNKVTEKGKDVELRCDPISGHTALYWYRQSLGQGLEFLIYFQGNSAPDKSGLPSDRFSAERTGGSVSTLTIQRTQQEDSAVYLCASSSGFGELFFGEGSRLTVL.

Many counts were recorded for this clonotype. The chain couples TRBV18 to TRBJ1-2; D is uncertain. CDR3 length: 13 residues. Trimming stripped 2 bases from V and 6 bases from J, with 10 bases between. The germline V gene has CDR1 KGHSH and CDR2 LQKENI. The CDR3 spells CASSPGGDHGYTF. The CDR3 nucleotides read TGTGCCAGCTCACCAGGCGGGGATCATGGCTACACCTTC.

Many counts were recorded for this clonotype. V and J are TRBV6-5 and TRBJ2-3; D is unclear. Germline V gives CDR1 MNHEY, CDR2 SVGAGI. V was trimmed by 4 bases and J by 1 base, leaving 9 bases between them. This CDR3 contains 14 residues. The CDR3 DNA reads as TGTGCCAGCAGTTGGGTAATAGGCACAGATACGCAGTATTTT. Protein product: CASSWVIGTDTQYF.

This clonotype counts as medium-sized. The chain carries TRBV4-1 and TRBJ2-7; D perhaps matches TRBD1 (5 bases). The CDR3 has 13 residues. In germline, CDR1 is MGHRA, CDR2 YSYEKL. V gave up 4 bases and J gave up 4 bases, with 11 bases separating them. CDR3 amino acids: CASSLQGWYEQYF. The CDR3 DNA follows: TGCGCCAGCAGCCTCCAGGGTTGGTACGAGCAGTACTTC.

This clonotype was counted many times. This chain links TRBV5-1 with TRBJ2-3; D perhaps matches TRBD1 (5 bases). Germline V gene sequence: CDR1 SGHRS, CDR2 YFSETQ. The CDR3 has 13 amino acids. V shed 0 bases and J shed 5 bases, with 7 bases lying between them. The CDR3 bases are TGCGCCAGCAGCTTGGACGGACAAGATACGCAGTATTTT. It translates to CASSLDGQDTQYF.

This clonotype has only a few counts. A read error may be the cause here, since a much bigger clone is one base away. DNA for the CDR3: TGTGCTAGCGGGAAAGAGGTCACAGATACGCAGTATTTT. Translation: CASGKEVTDTQYF. The chain is built from TRBV7-7 and TRBJ2-3; 8 nucleotides line up with TRBD2. The length of the CDR3 is 13 residues. CDR1 is SSHAT, CDR2 FNYEAQ, per germline (reference sequence).

This clonotype was counted ten times or more. This rearrangement joins TRBV4-1 to TRBJ1-1, with D possibly being TRBD1 (5 bases). Germline V gives CDR1 MGHRA, CDR2 YSYEKL. Trimming pared 0 bases from V and 5 bases from J, leaving 16 bases between. The CDR3 has 16 residues. CDR3 region: CASSQDAYYWGTEAFF. The CDR3, as DNA: TGCGCCAGCAGCCAAGATGCCTACTACTGGGGGACTGAAGCTTTCTTT.

Notes on this clonotype: A far bigger clonotype differs at one base, so this is likely a read error. This chain joins TRBV6-2 or TRBV6-3 and TRBJ1-5; 7 nucleotides line up with TRBD1. Germline loops: CDR1 MNHEY, CDR2 SVGEGT. Losses at the gene ends were 4 bases for V and 16 bases for J; bases not matched to a gene: 10. This CDR3 region has 12 residues. The DNA for the CDR3 is TGTGCCAGCAGTTCTCGACAGGGCAGGGCACATTTT. It specifies CASSSRQGRAHF.

The chain carries TRBV19 and TRBJ1-4, with D hard to call. Trimming pared 1 base from V and 6 bases from J, leaving 9 bases between. The CDR3 has 14 amino acids. CDR1 is LNHDA and CDR2 is SQIVND in the germline V gene (reference sequence). CDR3 coding DNA: TGTGCCAGTAGTATAGCTGGAAGGGATGAAAAACTGTTTTTT. It is translated as CASSIAGRDEKLFF.

As regards this clonotype: The germline gene is not matched at one end of the junction; a read error may be the cause. The gene calls are TRBV9 and TRBJ2-7; 8 bases are a match to TRBD1. Germline values: CDR1 SGDLS, CDR2 YYNGEE. The CDR3 is made up of 15 amino acids. Here the CDR3 reads CASIVAPQGAYEHYF. The CDR3 DNA follows: TGTGCCAGCATCGTAGCTCCCCAGGGGGCCTACGAGCATTACTTC.

As regards this clonotype: This may come from a read error, since a much larger clone is one base off. The rearrangement links TRBV5-5 to TRBJ1-5, with D uncertain. CDR1 is SGHKS and CDR2 is YYEKEE in the germline V gene (reference sequence). V was cut by 6 bases and J by 2 bases, with 9 bases left in between. The CDR3 runs 13 residues. The CDR3 reads CASIPWGNQPQHF. Here the CDR3 DNA reads TGTGCCAGCATCCCATGGGGCAATCAGCCCCAGCATTTT.

This clonotype has a count of ten or more. This chain links TRBV2 with TRBJ2-2, with 9 bases aligning to TRBD2. Germline V gene sequence: CDR1 SNHLY, CDR2 FYNNEI. The CDR3 has 18 amino acids. Trimming took 2 bases from V and 0 from J; bases not matched to a gene: 7. The CDR3 protein is CASSEWRAGGSNTGELFF. For the CDR3, the DNA is TGTGCCAGCAGTGAATGGAGGGCGGGAGGGTCGAACACCGGGGAGCTGTTTTTT.

This clonotype was seen ten or more times. The J gene is TRBJ2-3, the V gene TRBV30; 9 bases align to TRBD2. The CDR3 is made up of 12 amino acids. J was trimmed by 5 bases and V by 8 bases; bases with no gene match: 5. CDR1 is GTSNPN, CDR2 SVGIG, per germline (reference sequence). Here the CDR3 reads CASSSGIDTQYF. In DNA form, the CDR3 reads TGTGCCAGTTCTAGCGGGATAGATACGCAGTATTTT.

In regard to this clonotype: This probably arose from a read error, given a far larger clone one base away. The genes are TRBV7-9 and TRBJ2-1, with D unclear. From germline, CDR1 is SEHNR and CDR2 FQNEAQ (reference sequence). Trimming shortened V by 7 bases and J by 8 bases, and 12 bases separated the two germline ends. The CDR3 runs to 12 residues. CDR3 coding DNA: TGTGCCAGCATCTTCGTCCGGGATGAGCAGTTCTTC. Translated, it gives CASIFVRDEQFF.

With respect to this clonotype: It may be a read error: a sequence one base away is much more abundant. V is TRBV10-3 and J is TRBJ1-2; a possible D gene is TRBD1 (6 bases). The CDR3 is 11 residues long. Germline V gene lookup returns CDR1 ENHRY and CDR2 SYGVKD. In DNA form, the CDR3 reads TGTGCCATCGGGGACATCTATTGCTACACCTTC. This encodes CAIGDIYCYTF.

This clonotype showed up many times. The J gene is TRBJ2-3, the V gene TRBV7-2, with D hard to call. V lost 4 bases to trimming and J lost 5 bases, with 16 bases between them. Germline V gene data show CDR1 as SGHTA and CDR2 as FQGNSA. This CDR3 is 15 amino acids long. CDR3 nucleotide sequence: TGTGCCAGCAGCTCCGACGGCCAGGTGGGAGATACGCAGTATTTT. Protein sequence: CASSSDGQVGDTQYF.